The sequence of this T cell receptor (beta chain) was determined in a study of blood T cell repertoires in COVID-19. About the study: Samples representing acute and convalescent COVID-19 were sourced from the United States, Italy and Spain.

As processed by the authors: Cell counts per sample came from amplifying reference gene primers. The method was immunoSEQ multiplex PCR; TCRdb's version includes in-frame clones alone and lacks a portion of them. The DNA was the basis for D and trimming; V, J and clone size are from that table. Of about 190,000 clones listed, around 82% are singletons. Per the germline V gene, CDR1 is GTSNPN and CDR2 is SVGIG (reference sequence). CDR3 length: 12 residues. V gave up 4 bases and J gave up 2 bases, with 7 bases separating them. Participant age was roughly 18 to 90 years, and participants resided in about two dozen US areas. Assignments of participants to cohorts depended upon their own reported clinical history.

This clonotype was sampled from a woman in her sixties or seventies with acute COVID-19. Sequencing was done on a sample of PBMCs or T cells enriched from blood (not recorded which). The chain recombines TRBV30 with TRBJ2-3, with D unresolved. CDR3 DNA: TGTGCCTGGACCCTGTCCACAGATACGCAGTATTTT. The encoded protein is CAWTLSTDTQYF. Complete variable domain (other parts from reference TRBV30 and TRBJ2-3): SQTIHQWPATLVQPVGSPLSLECTVEGTSNPNLYWYRQAAGRGLQLLFYSVGIGQISSEVPQNLSASRPQDRQFILSSKKLLLSDSGFYLCAWTLSTDTQYFGPGTRLTVL.